A single sample gave rise to the 24 T cell receptor beta chains below, sequenced in a study of shared clonotypes between healthy human individuals. Clones were sequenced by immunoSEQ multiplex PCR, and TCRdb holds only the in-frame ones, with some missing. The sample has 2,500,000 or so clones; just under 95% are singletons. The source material was naive CD4+ T cells from PBMCs. Subset of the sample: CD45RA+ positively selected. The receptors come from a man between 18 and 29 years old in good health. Some clones in this sample may be carry-over from other donors' samples.

Worth noting for this clone: This sample also contains other DNA sequences that code for the same CDR3. V and J are TRBV29-1 and TRBJ2-7, with 7 nucleotides matching TRBD1. Germline V lookup: CDR1 SQVTM, CDR2 ANQGSEA. V was clipped by 6 bases and J by 2 bases; unmatched bases: 7. This CDR3 is 13 amino acids long. This CDR3 reads CSVTGTVTYEQYF. The CDR3 region has the DNA TGCAGCGTGACTGGGACAGTAACCTACGAGCAGTACTTC.

This sequence joins TRBV15 and TRBJ2-2; weak D call: TRBD2 (6 bases). The CDR3 has 17 amino acids. With 1 base removed from V and 6 bases from J, the gap between germline ends came to 18 bases. Germline CDR1 reads LNHNV; CDR2 reads YYDKDF (reference sequence). The CDR3 DNA reads as TGTGCCACCAGCAGAGGAGAAGGCCTAGCGCTCTCCGGGGAGCTGTTTTTT. As protein: CATSRGEGLALSGELFF. Full variable domain (missing parts from reference TRBV15 and TRBJ2-2): DAMVIQNPRYQVTQFGKPVTLSCSQTLNHNVMYWYQQKSSQAPKLLFHYYDKDFNNEADTPDNFQSRRPNTSFCFLDIRSPGLGDTAMYLCATSRGEGLALSGELFFGEGSRLTVL.

This rearrangement joins TRBV9 to TRBJ2-1; 7 bases are shared with TRBD2. CDR3 length equals 14 residues. Per the germline V gene, CDR1 is SGDLS and CDR2 is YYNGEE. Losses at the gene ends were 3 bases for V and 4 bases for J; bases not matched to a gene: 4. The DNA for the CDR3 is TGTGCCAGCAGCGCTAGCGGACTTTACAATGAGCAGTTCTTC. This codes for CASSASGLYNEQFF.

The chain couples TRBV6-1 to TRBJ1-6, with 8 positions matching TRBD1. J gave up 8 bases and V 5 bases, and 2 bases lay outside the gene matches. Per the germline V gene, CDR1 is MNHNS and CDR2 is SASEGT. There are 13 residues in the CDR3. The CDR3: CASSPQGDSPLHF. The DNA of the CDR3 is TGTGCCAGCAGTCCACAGGGGGATTCACCCCTCCACTTT.

The genes are TRBV7-9 and TRBJ2-1, with 12 nucleotides matching TRBD2. The CDR3 contains 18 residues. The germline gives CDR1 SEHNR, CDR2 FQNEAQ (reference sequence). V shed 6 bases and J 8 bases; nucleotides not matched to a gene: 17. The CDR3 protein is CASSSPRLAGDRPHEQFF. The CDR3 region has the DNA TGTGCCAGCAGTTCGCCCCGACTAGCGGGAGATAGACCGCATGAGCAGTTCTTC.

This chain connects TRBV9 to TRBJ2-2; 14 bases align to TRBD2. CDR1 SGDLS and CDR2 YYNGEE come from the germline V gene. The CDR3 has 16 amino acids. The J segment lost 6 bases and the V segment lost 5 bases, leaving 6 bases of the junction unmatched. CDR3 in amino acids: CASSRLAGGPAGELFF. For the CDR3, the DNA is TGTGCCAGCAGTCGACTAGCGGGAGGGCCTGCCGGGGAGCTGTTTTTT.

V and J are TRBV14 and TRBJ1-1, with TRBD1 as a possible D gene (5 bases). The CDR3 consists of 15 residues. V was clipped by 1 base and J by 5 bases, with 14 bases between them. Germline values: CDR1 SGHDN, CDR2 FVKESK. Written as DNA, the CDR3 is TGTGCCAGCAGCCAAGTGAGCAGGGCAGGGACTGAAGCTTTCTTT. Translated: CASSQVSRAGTEAFF.

The chain joins TRBV14 to TRBJ1-1; no firm D call. Germline values: CDR1 SGHDN, CDR2 FVKESK. The CDR3 totals 18 residues. With 3 bases removed from V and 0 bases from J, the gap between germline ends came to 20 bases. The chain's CDR3 is CASSQRLLRVGLNTEAFF. The CDR3 nucleotides are TGTGCCAGCAGCCAGAGGCTGCTCCGGGTCGGACTGAACACTGAAGCTTTCTTT.

The V gene is TRBV7-8, the J gene TRBJ2-7; D not resolved. CDR1 is SGHVS, CDR2 FQNEAQ, per germline. This CDR3 is 11 amino acids long. V was trimmed by 5 bases and J by 6 bases, leaving 8 bases between them. In nucleotides, the CDR3 is TGTGCCAGCAGCCCCGATGGCGAGCAGTACTTC. This codes for CASSPDGEQYF.

V is TRBV4-2 and J is TRBJ1-3; D not certain. Trimming removed 1 base from V and 5 bases from J, with 15 bases in between. The germline V gene has CDR1 LGHNA and CDR2 YNFKEQ. This CDR3 is built from 16 residues. CDR3 DNA: TGTGCCAGCAGCCAAGCCGGGCCCACCAAGCGAAACACCATATATTTT. Protein: CASSQAGPTKRNTIYF.

Only one count was recorded for this clone. V is TRBV28 and J is TRBJ1-3; D is unresolved. The germline CDR1 and CDR2 sequences are MDHEN and SYDVKM. The CDR3 contains 16 residues. Trimming took off 5 bases at V and 4 bases at J, with 18 bases between the two ends. The CDR3 protein is CASSTLPLLEGNTIYF. CDR3 in DNA: TGTGCCAGCAGTACGCTCCCCCTGCTGGAGGGAAACACCATATATTTT.

This clone came up a few times. This same CDR3 is encoded by further DNA sequences in the sample. This chain uses TRBV7-2 with TRBJ1-1, with D uncertain. Germline assignment: CDR1 SGHTA and CDR2 FQGNSA. This CDR3 has 13 amino acids. V lost 5 bases and J lost 1, with 8 bases in between. The CDR3 DNA reads TGTGCCAGCAGCCCACAAGGGAACACTGAAGCTTTCTTT. This translates into CASSPQGNTEAFF.

The J gene is TRBJ1-1, the V gene TRBV6-1, with TRBD1 as a possible D gene (5 bases). Trimming took off 1 base at V and 2 bases at J, with 8 bases between the two ends. Germline V lookup: CDR1 MNHNS, CDR2 SASEGT. The CDR3 contains 14 residues. As DNA, the CDR3 is TGTGCCAGCAGTGAAGAGAGGGGTAACACTGAAGCTTTCTTT. Translating it yields CASSEERGNTEAFF.

The V call is TRBV5-1, the J call TRBJ2-1, with 9 bases matching TRBD2. Germline V gives CDR1 SGHRS, CDR2 YFSETQ. Trimming at V came to 5 bases and at J to 7 bases, leaving 7 bases not matched to a gene. This CDR3 comprises 14 residues. CDR3 sequence: CASRIVAGANEQFF. The CDR3 coding sequence is TGCGCCAGCAGAATTGTAGCGGGAGCGAATGAGCAGTTCTTC.

The chain combines TRBV9 with TRBJ1-2; 7 positions agree with TRBD1. Trimming took 4 bases from V and 4 from J; bases not matched to a gene: 7. This CDR3 has 14 residues. Germline assignment: CDR1 SGDLS and CDR2 YYNGEE. Written as DNA, the CDR3 is TGTGCCAGCAGCACCCGACAGGGCTCCTATGGCTACACCTTC. Protein sequence: CASSTRQGSYGYTF.

J is TRBJ1-2 and V is TRBV6-6; D uncertain. Germline-derived CDR1 and CDR2 are MNHNY and SVGAGI (reference sequence). V was cut by 7 bases and J by 2 bases, with 11 bases left in between. The CDR3 is 13 amino acids. As DNA, the CDR3 is TGTGCCAGCATGCCCAGAACGAACTATGGCTACACCTTC. Protein: CASMPRTNYGYTF.

The chain links TRBV7-9 to TRBJ2-1, with 9 positions matching TRBD1. Germline V gene sequence: CDR1 SEHNR, CDR2 FQNEAQ (reference sequence). Trimming removed 7 bases from V and 11 bases from J; junction bases left unmatched: 9. This CDR3 has 13 residues. CDR3 residues: CASTWTGASKQFF. CDR3 DNA sequence: TGTGCCAGCACTTGGACAGGGGCCTCTAAGCAGTTCTTC.

This chain uses TRBV5-1 with TRBJ2-3; 11 bases are a match to TRBD2. V trimming: 1 base; J trimming: 4 bases; junction bases outside the gene matches: 2. CDR1 and CDR2 (germline): SGHRS, YFSETQ. This CDR3 region has 15 residues. The DNA for the CDR3 is TGCGCCAGCAGCTTGACTAGCGGGAGATCAGATACGCAGTATTTT. Translating gives CASSLTSGRSDTQYF.

The chain recombines TRBV6-5 with TRBJ2-5; the match to TRBD2 covers 8 bases. The CDR3 runs to 14 residues. Per germline, CDR1 MNHEY and CDR2 SVGAGI. With 6 bases clipped from V and 2 bases from J, the junction kept 5 bases outside the gene matches. The CDR3 coding sequence is TGTGCCAGCAGATTAGCGGGGTTGCAAGAGACCCAGTACTTC. Amino acids: CASRLAGLQETQYF.

The CDR3 protein is CASKTSGESYEQYF. For the CDR3, the DNA is TGCGCCAGCAAAACTAGCGGGGAATCCTACGAGCAGTACTTC. This rearrangement joins TRBV5-1 to TRBJ2-7; 10 nucleotides match TRBD2. Trimming cost V 6 bases and J 1 base; bases outside gene matches: 4. This CDR3 region has 14 residues. Germline-derived CDR1 and CDR2 are SGHRS and YFSETQ.

The chain carries TRBV5-1 and TRBJ1-1; D may be TRBD1 (5 bases). Trimming removed 0 bases from V and 3 bases from J, with 12 bases in between. The CDR3 is 15 amino acids. Looked up from germline, CDR1 is SGHRS and CDR2 is YFSETQ. In DNA, the CDR3 is TGCGCCAGCAGCTTGGCCGGGGGAGGGGACACTGAAGCTTTCTTT. Its translation: CASSLAGGGDTEAFF.

The J gene is TRBJ1-1, the V gene TRBV7-2; unclear D gene. V lost 2 bases to trimming and J lost 4 bases, with 11 bases between them. CDR1 is SGHTA, CDR2 FQGNSA, per germline. The CDR3 consists of 14 residues. The CDR3 DNA sequence: TGTGCCAGCAGCTTACGACTCGCTGGCACTGAAGCTTTCTTT. Amino acid sequence: CASSLRLAGTEAFF.

This chain uses TRBV10-3 with TRBJ2-7; D might be TRBD1 or TRBD2, each matching 6 bases. The germline gives CDR1 ENHRY, CDR2 SYGVKD. The CDR3 covers 13 residues. Trimming removed 4 bases at V and 5 bases at J, with 12 bases between. The CDR3 DNA reads as TGTGCCATCAGTGCGGGGGCCAGGAACGAGCAGTACTTC. Translation: CAISAGARNEQYF.

The V gene is TRBV7-2, the J gene TRBJ2-7, with D unresolved. The CDR3 covers 14 residues. Germline loops: CDR1 SGHTA, CDR2 FQGNSA. Trimming removed 6 bases at V and 0 bases at J, with 12 bases between. The CDR3 sequence: CASSPPPPSYEQYF. CDR3 in DNA: TGTGCCAGCAGTCCCCCCCCTCCCTCCTACGAGCAGTACTTC.